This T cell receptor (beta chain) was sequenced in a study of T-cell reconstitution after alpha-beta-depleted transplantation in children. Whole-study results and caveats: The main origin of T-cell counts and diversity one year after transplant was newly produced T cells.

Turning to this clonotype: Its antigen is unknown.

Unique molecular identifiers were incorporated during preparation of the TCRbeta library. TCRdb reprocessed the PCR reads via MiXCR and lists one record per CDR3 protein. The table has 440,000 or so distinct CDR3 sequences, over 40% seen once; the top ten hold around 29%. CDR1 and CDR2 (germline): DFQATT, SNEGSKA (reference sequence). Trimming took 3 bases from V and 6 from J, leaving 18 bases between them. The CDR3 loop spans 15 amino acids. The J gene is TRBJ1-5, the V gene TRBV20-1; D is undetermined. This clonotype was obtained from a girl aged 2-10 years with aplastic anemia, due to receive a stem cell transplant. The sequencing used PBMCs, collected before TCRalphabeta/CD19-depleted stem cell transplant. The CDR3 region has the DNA TGCAGTGCTAGTTCCGGAGTCGTTCGCAGTCAGCCCCAGCATTTT. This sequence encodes CSASSGVVRSQPQHF.